The text below deals with one T cell receptor (beta chain). Measured with immunoSEQ multiplex PCR; TCRdb has only the in-frame clones, and not every one. There are some 11,000 clones in the sample; about three quarters occur only once, and roughly 56% lies in the top ten. Regarding treatment: randomized to nivolumab then ipilimumab (arm A) or the reverse (arm B). These data belong to a study of sequential checkpoint blockade in melanoma. Germline lookup yields CDR1 MNHNS and CDR2 SASEGT. The CDR3 runs 17 residues. Trimming stripped 2 bases from V and 8 bases from J, with 24 bases between. The origin of this receptor is a human donor with melanoma. Sequencing used CD8+ T cells sorted from blood (inferred from file names), obtained from a patient given nivolumab and ipilimumab in sequence. V is TRBV6-1 and J is TRBJ1-2; D might be TRBD1 (6 bases). In DNA form, the CDR3 reads TGTGCCAGCAGTGAAAGGTTCCCGGCCGGGGACAATGCGGGCTACACCTTC. It specifies CASSERFPAGDNAGYTF.